Following are 18 T cell receptor beta chains from one sample sequenced in a study of cytomegalovirus exposure and HLA in healthy donors. Primers: 60 Vbeta forward and 13 Jbeta reverse. Clones were sequenced by immunoSEQ multiplex PCR, and TCRdb holds only the in-frame ones, with some missing. The sample records fewer than 150,000 clones, over 70% being singletons. The sequencing sample was made of PBMCs. The receptors were gathered from a man in his thirties or forties in good health and CMV-seronegative.

This clone was seen once. This rearrangement joins TRBV7-2 to TRBJ2-1; 14 nucleotides align to TRBD2. Germline-derived CDR1 and CDR2 are SGHTA and FQGNSA. J lost 8 bases, V lost 7 bases, and 7 bases had no gene match. This CDR3 has 15 amino acids. The CDR3 loop reads CASTTGTSGSYEQFF. CDR3 sequence (DNA): TGTGCCAGCACCACCGGGACTAGCGGGAGTTATGAGCAGTTCTTC.

The chain couples TRBV4-1 to TRBJ2-5, with 7 bases aligning to TRBD2. With 4 bases clipped from V and 2 bases from J, the junction kept 4 bases outside the gene matches. In germline, CDR1 is MGHRA, CDR2 YSYEKL. This CDR3 is built from 14 residues. CDR3 amino acids: CASSLGTTQETQYF. The CDR3 nucleotides read TGCGCCAGCAGCCTCGGGACTACACAAGAGACCCAGTACTTC.

The V gene is TRBV6-1, the J gene TRBJ2-1, with D perhaps TRBD1 (6 bases). CDR1 MNHNS and CDR2 SASEGT come from the germline V gene. CDR3 length: 13 residues. The V and J ends lost 6 bases and 8 bases respectively, with 14 bases between them. CDR3 amino acids: CASSEQQGDEQFF. The CDR3 DNA follows: TGTGCCAGCAGCGAACAACAGGGCGATGAGCAGTTCTTC.

This chain uses TRBV7-8 with TRBJ2-2, with TRBD1 matching over 9 bases. Germline V lookup: CDR1 SGHVS, CDR2 FQNEAQ. The CDR3 loop spans 17 amino acids. Trimming at V came to 5 bases and at J to 7 bases, leaving 14 bases not matched to a gene. DNA of the CDR3: TGTGCCAGCAGCCCCTGGACCCGGGACAGGGTTTACGGGGAGCTGTTTTTT. Protein product: CASSPWTRDRVYGELFF.

The chain recombines TRBV16 with TRBJ1-4; D is uncertain. Germline V gene data show CDR1 as KGHSY and CDR2 as FQNENV. Trimming removed 4 bases at V and 8 bases at J, with 14 bases between. This CDR3 contains 14 residues. The chain's CDR3 is CASSPPGIGEKLFF. CDR3 sequence (DNA): TGTGCCAGCAGCCCCCCGGGGATTGGCGAAAAACTGTTTTTT.

V usage is TRBV28 and J usage is TRBJ2-4; maybe TRBD2 (6 bases). CDR3 length: 15 residues. Trimming took 3 bases from V and 6 from J, leaving 15 bases between them. The germline V gene has CDR1 MDHEN and CDR2 SYDVKM. The CDR3 DNA sequence: TGTGCCAGCAGTTTGAAGGCGCAGGGAGGAAACATTCAGTACTTC. Translated: CASSLKAQGGNIQYF.

The rearrangement joins TRBV15 to TRBJ1-1, with 8 positions matching TRBD1. The junction had 3 bases not matched to a gene; V was cut back by 0 bases and J by 0 bases. CDR1 and CDR2 from the germline V gene are LNHNV and YYDKDF (reference sequence). The CDR3 extends over 16 amino acids. The CDR3 DNA reads as TGTGCCACCAGCAGAGAAGAGACAGGGGTGAACACTGAAGCTTTCTTT. Residues: CATSREETGVNTEAFF.

This rearrangement joins TRBV30 to TRBJ2-1; a weak D match, TRBD2 (7 bases). The V end lost 5 bases, the J end lost 4 bases, and 15 bases lay between the germline ends. Germline CDR1 reads GTSNPN; CDR2 reads SVGIG (reference sequence). The CDR3 consists of 14 residues. This CDR3 reads CAWGRGPGYNEQFF. The CDR3 DNA reads as TGTGCCTGGGGGCGGGGGCCTGGGTACAATGAGCAGTTCTTC.

This clone was seen only once. The chain carries TRBV6-1 and TRBJ1-2; D not certain. V was cut by 7 bases and J by 6 bases, with 9 bases left in between. CDR3 length: 11 amino acids. Germline V gene data show CDR1 as MNHNS and CDR2 as SASEGT. CDR3 residues: CASTEGDGYTF. CDR3 coding DNA: TGTGCCAGCACCGAGGGAGATGGCTACACCTTC.

This clone has just a few counts. The rearrangement links TRBV6-1 to TRBJ1-2; D not certain. This CDR3 contains 13 residues. From germline, CDR1 is MNHNS and CDR2 SASEGT. The V gene lost 7 bases and the J gene lost 8 bases, with 17 bases spanning the gap. The CDR3 region has the DNA TGTGCCAGCAATGACAACCCCTCACTCGGCTACACCTTC. Translating it yields CASNDNPSLGYTF.

V usage is TRBV11-2 and J usage is TRBJ2-3; D not resolved. V lost 4 bases and J 3 bases, leaving 14 bases between the germline ends. In germline, CDR1 is SGHAT, CDR2 FQNNGV. This CDR3 is built from 15 residues. Here the CDR3 DNA reads TGTGCCAGCAGCTCTCTCTTCGCGTCAACAGATACGCAGTATTTT. This codes for CASSSLFASTDTQYF.

This clone was recorded once. The gene calls are TRBV28 and TRBJ1-5; D unresolved. V was shortened by 3 bases and J by 7 bases, with 7 bases between the two germline ends. The CDR3 spans 12 residues. The V gene's germline CDR1 is MDHEN and CDR2 SYDVKM. This chain's CDR3 is CASSFSVQPQHF. The CDR3, as DNA: TGTGCCAGCAGTTTCTCAGTGCAGCCCCAGCATTTT.

This sequence joins TRBV5-4 and TRBJ1-1; D may be TRBD1 (5 bases). CDR1 and CDR2 from the germline V gene are SGHNT and YYREEE (reference sequence). V lost 4 bases and J 4 bases, leaving 14 bases between the germline ends. The CDR3 extends over 14 amino acids. In DNA, the CDR3 is TGTGCCAGCAGCCCAGGGATAAGTCCCACTGAAGCTTTCTTT. Residues: CASSPGISPTEAFF.

The J gene is TRBJ2-7, the V gene TRBV6-5, with TRBD2 matching 9 bases. The CDR3 length is 16 residues. From germline, CDR1 is MNHEY and CDR2 SVGAGI. V lost 2 bases and J lost 2; bases outside the gene matches: 7. This CDR3 is CASSYTSSGIPYEQYF. CDR3 nucleotides: TGTGCCAGCAGTTACACGTCTAGCGGGATCCCCTACGAGCAGTACTTC.

V usage is TRBV5-4 and J usage is TRBJ1-2, with D possibly being TRBD1 (6 bases). This CDR3 has 15 amino acids. V was shortened by 0 bases and J by 2 bases, with 11 bases between the two germline ends. Germline V gene sequence: CDR1 SGHNT, CDR2 YYREEE (reference sequence). CDR3 amino acids: CASSLDRVNNYGYTF. CDR3 coding DNA: TGTGCCAGCAGCTTGGACAGGGTCAACAACTATGGCTACACCTTC.

The chain couples TRBV7-8 to TRBJ2-1; 8 positions match TRBD2. This CDR3 region has 15 residues. The V gene's germline CDR1 is SGHVS and CDR2 FQNEAQ. Trimming removed 5 bases from V and 3 bases from J; junction bases left unmatched: 6. CDR3 coding DNA: TGTGCCAGCAGCCCACTAGCGGAAAACTACAATGAGCAGTTCTTC. This translates into CASSPLAENYNEQFF.

This clone has just one count. The chain has TRBV28 and TRBJ2-5; 11 bases map to TRBD1. CDR3 length: 16 residues. CDR1 is MDHEN and CDR2 is SYDVKM in the germline V gene. V lost 4 bases and J lost 2; bases outside the gene matches: 6. For the CDR3, the DNA is TGTGCCAGCAGTTCTTGGACAGGGGGCCTACAAGAGACCCAGTACTTC. Amino acids: CASSSWTGGLQETQYF.

In its sample, this clone was seen many times. V usage is TRBV10-3 and J usage is TRBJ2-1; 8 bases line up with TRBD2. V lost 0 bases to trimming and J lost 0 bases; unmatched junction nucleotides: 10. The CDR3 sequence is 19 residues long. Germline V gene sequence: CDR1 ENHRY, CDR2 SYGVKD. CDR3 DNA sequence: TGTGCCATCAGTGAGTCGATCCTAGCGGGTCGGAGCTCCTACAATGAGCAGTTCTTC. Residues: CAISESILAGRSSYNEQFF.